The subject of this entry is one T cell receptor beta chain. This clone came up a few times. Its antigen target is currently unknown. The junction does not match germline at one end; this may be a read error. To sequence the TCRbeta CDR3 region, genomic DNA was isolated from the sorted cells. TCRbeta CDR3 regions were sequenced using the immunoSEQ Assay. This immuneACCESS table, as held by TCRdb, lists in-frame sequences with V and J called but not all clones. Of the missing ones, under half trace to an unresolved V gene in checked studies; the others have no known cause. Counted in this sample were about 42,000 clones; 75% to 90% of them appeared once. The ten largest clones add up to 4.7% of the sample. This sample stems from a study of OX40 agonist ivuxolimab in advanced cancers. Study-wide context: The costimulatory receptor OX40 (CD134) was targeted by ivuxolimab, a fully human IgG2 agonistic monoclonal antibody. The purpose of peripheral TCRbeta sequencing was to test whether ivuxolimab changed TCR sequence diversity and led to clonal T-cell expansion. The paper reports the monotherapy dose-escalation portion (N of about 51 patients) of the phase I ivuxolimab trial. Partial responses were achieved by three dose-escalation patients, of whom one had hepatocellular carcinoma and two had cutaneous melanoma. Intravenous ivuxolimab was administered to patients every 2 weeks at six dose levels: 0.01, 0.1, 0.3, 1.5, 3 and 10 mg/kg. In the dose-escalation cohort, 70% to 85% of patients were male, and the mean age was approximately 60 years with a range of about 20 to 80. Among the roughly 50 dose-escalation patients, 19 had hepatocellular carcinoma, around 15 melanoma, 9 renal cell carcinoma and 9 head and neck cancer. Prior anti-PD-1, anti-PD-L1 or anti-CTLA-4 therapy was permitted, and 35% to 40% of dose-escalation patients had received checkpoint inhibitors.

Results and caveats for the whole study, not just this receptor: In the 0.1-3.0 mg/kg groups, partial responders were among the patients with the lowest normalized peripheral clonal expansion, particularly in CD8+ T cells. Low levels of normalized T-cell clonal expansion were also seen in some patients who did not respond. After ivuxolimab, expanded clones were on average more numerous among CD8+ T cells than among CD4+ T cells. At doses of 0.1 to 3.0 mg/kg, clonal expansion of both CD4+ and CD8+ T cells in blood was seen between baseline and week 6. Which antigens the clonally expanded peripheral T cells were specific for was not determined.

Patients with a history of autoimmune disease or receiving systemic immunosuppression were excluded from the trial. In every dose cohort, peripheral blood was drawn for TCR sequencing at baseline, cycle 4 day 1, and cycle 7 day 1. The samples were taken from a phase I, first-in-human, multicenter, open-label dose-escalation trial of ivuxolimab. Adults with locally advanced or metastatic melanoma, renal cell, hepatocellular, or head and neck squamous cell carcinoma were enrolled in the trial. Before TCR sequencing, CD4+ T cells and CD8+ T cells were sorted from peripheral blood as separate populations. Material: CD4+ or CD8+ T cells sorted from blood, obtained in a trial of the OX40 agonist ivuxolimab. The receptor was isolated from an adult with an advanced solid tumor such as melanoma, head and neck, liver or kidney cancer.

The nucleotide sequence is given as TGTGCCTGGAGTGTACTGAGTCCTCGGTTCGTTTTT. This translates into CAWSVLSPRFVF. The rearrangement combines TRBV30 with TRBJ1-1; no D gene call is confident. Spanning cysteine to phenylalanine, the CDR3 consists of 12 amino acids. Here the CDR3 DNA is all that survives: 36 bases in frame from base 1. CDR1 and CDR2, per the germline V gene (reference sequence), are GTSNPN and SVGIG.